The following is a TCR beta chain sequence with its context. Its cognate antigen is unknown. The data derive from a study of graft-versus-host responses after intestinal transplantation. In the study overall: Multivisceral, liver-intestinal, or isolated intestinal transplants were given to recipients. Tacrolimus plus steroids were given to all recipients for roughly three years, preceded by anti-thymocyte globulin induction.

The CDR3 has 12 residues. The V gene lost 4 bases and the J gene lost 9 bases, with 7 bases spanning the gap. Germline V lookup: CDR1 SGHTA, CDR2 FQGTGA. Profiled with immunoSEQ multiplex PCR; TCRdb holds only in-frame clones, not every one. The table has nearly 90,000 clones, roughly 80% seen once. Study-wide results and caveats: Detected in recipient marrow were GvH clones, some of which were first observed in ileum or blood. High graft-versus-host to host-versus-graft clonal ratios were seen in allografts of patients with graft-donor T cell macrochimerism.

J is TRBJ1-6 and V is TRBV7-3, with D uncertain. Material: unstimulated CD8+ T cells sorted from spleen or lymph node cells, obtained before intestinal transplant. This receptor was taken from a human donor who received an intestinal transplant. CDR3 loop: CASSSRPSPLHF. Here the CDR3 DNA reads TGTGCCAGCAGCTCCCGACCTTCACCCCTCCACTTT.